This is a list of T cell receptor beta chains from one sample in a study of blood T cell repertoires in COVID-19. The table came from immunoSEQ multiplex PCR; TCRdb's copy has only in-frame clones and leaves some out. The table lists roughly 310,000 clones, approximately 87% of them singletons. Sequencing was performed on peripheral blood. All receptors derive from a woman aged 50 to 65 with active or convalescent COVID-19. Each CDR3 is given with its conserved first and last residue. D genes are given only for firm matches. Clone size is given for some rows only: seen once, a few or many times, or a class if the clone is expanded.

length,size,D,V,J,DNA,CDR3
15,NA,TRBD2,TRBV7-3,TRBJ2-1,TGTGCCAGCAGTTCTACTAGCGGGAGCTTCGATGAGCAGTTCTTC,CASSSTSGSFDEQFF
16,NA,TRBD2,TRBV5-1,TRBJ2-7,TGCGCCAGCAGCTCCGATCCGAGCGGGGGGCCCTACGAGCAGTACTTC,CASSSDPSGGPYEQYF
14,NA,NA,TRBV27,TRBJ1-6,TGTGCCAGCGGGCCGCAGCCCTATAATTCACCCCTCCACTTT,CASGPQPYNSPLHF
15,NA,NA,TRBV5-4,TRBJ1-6,TGTGCCAGCGCCCTAGAGGGGGTCTCGAATTCACCCCTCCACTTT,CASALEGVSNSPLHF
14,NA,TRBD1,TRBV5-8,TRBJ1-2,TGTGCCAGCAGCTTGGACGGGACAGGGGAATCGTACACCTTC,CASSLDGTGESYTF
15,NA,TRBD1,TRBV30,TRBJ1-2,TGTGCCTGGGAACCGGGACAGACGACTAACTATGGCTACACCTTC,CAWEPGQTTNYGYTF
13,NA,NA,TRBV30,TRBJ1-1,TGTGCCTGGAGTGTAGGAGGGAACACTGAAGCTTTCTTT,CAWSVGGNTEAFF
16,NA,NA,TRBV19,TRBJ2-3,TGTGCCTCAGGGCCCCGCGGAGGGTATGGGGCAGATACGCAGTATTTT,CASGPRGGYGADTQYF
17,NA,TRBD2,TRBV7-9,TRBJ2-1,TGTGCCAGCAGCTTGGGACAAAGGCGGGGGGTGAACAATGAGCAGTTCTTC,CASSLGQRRGVNNEQFF
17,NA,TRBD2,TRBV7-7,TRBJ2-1,TGTGCTAGCAGCCCCCGCTCACTAGCGGGGGGCTTCAATGAGCAGTTCTTC,CASSPRSLAGGFNEQFF
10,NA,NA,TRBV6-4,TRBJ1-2,TGTGCCAGCAGTGGGGAGGGCTACACCTTC,CASSGEGYTF
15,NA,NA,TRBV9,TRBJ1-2,TGTGCCAGCAGCGGATACAGCGGGGCGAACTATGGCTACACCTTC,CASSGYSGANYGYTF
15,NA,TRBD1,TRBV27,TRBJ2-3,TGTGCCAGCAGGCTCCGTGACAGGGGGTCAGATACGCAGTATTTT,CASRLRDRGSDTQYF
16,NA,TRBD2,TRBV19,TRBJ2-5,TGTGCCAGTAGTCTACGACTAGCGGGGCTCCAAGAGACCCAGTACTTC,CASSLRLAGLQETQYF
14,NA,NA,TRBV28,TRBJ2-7,TGTGCCAGCAGTCGCCAACAGGGCTCCTACGAGCAGTACTTC,CASSRQQGSYEQYF
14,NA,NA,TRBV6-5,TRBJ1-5,TGTGCCAGCAGGCCCGGGACATTCGATCAGCCCCAGCATTTT,CASRPGTFDQPQHF
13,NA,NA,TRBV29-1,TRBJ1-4,TGCAGCGTTGGCGGGCCGACTAATGAAAAACTGTTTTTT,CSVGGPTNEKLFF
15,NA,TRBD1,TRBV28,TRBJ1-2,TGTGCCAGCAGGGAGCGGACAGGGACCAACTATGGCTACACCTTC,CASRERTGTNYGYTF
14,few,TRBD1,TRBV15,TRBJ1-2,TGTGCCACCAGCAGAGGGGGGACAGGGGTAGACTACACCTTC,CATSRGGTGVDYTF
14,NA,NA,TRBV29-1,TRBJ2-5,TGCAGCGTACCCTCAACAGGGAATTGGGAGACCCAGTACTTC,CSVPSTGNWETQYF
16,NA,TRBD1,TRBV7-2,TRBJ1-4,TGTGCCAGCAGACCAGCATCGGGACAGGGGGGAGAAAAACTGTTTTTT,CASRPASGQGGEKLFF
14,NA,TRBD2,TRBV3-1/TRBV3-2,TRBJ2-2,TGTGCCAGCAAAGAGCGGGGGAACACCGGGGAGCTGTTTTTT,CASKERGNTGELFF
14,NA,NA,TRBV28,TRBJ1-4,TGTGCCAGCAGTACCGGGACAAGGGGAGAAAAACTGTTTTTT,CASSTGTRGEKLFF
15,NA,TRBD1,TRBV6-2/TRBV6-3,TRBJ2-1,TGTGCCAGCAGCATCGACAGGGTCAGGGGCAATGAGCAGTTCTTC,CASSIDRVRGNEQFF
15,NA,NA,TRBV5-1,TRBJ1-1,TGCGCCAGCAGCTTGGGGAGACAGAAGAACACTGAAGCTTTCTTT,CASSLGRQKNTEAFF
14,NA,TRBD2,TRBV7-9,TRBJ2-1,TGTGCCAGCAGCTTTGTGGGAGGGTACAATGAGCAGTTCTTC,CASSFVGGYNEQFF
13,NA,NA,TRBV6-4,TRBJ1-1,TGTGCCAGCAGTGACCCTTTTTCGGGTGAAGCTTTCTTT,CASSDPFSGEAFF